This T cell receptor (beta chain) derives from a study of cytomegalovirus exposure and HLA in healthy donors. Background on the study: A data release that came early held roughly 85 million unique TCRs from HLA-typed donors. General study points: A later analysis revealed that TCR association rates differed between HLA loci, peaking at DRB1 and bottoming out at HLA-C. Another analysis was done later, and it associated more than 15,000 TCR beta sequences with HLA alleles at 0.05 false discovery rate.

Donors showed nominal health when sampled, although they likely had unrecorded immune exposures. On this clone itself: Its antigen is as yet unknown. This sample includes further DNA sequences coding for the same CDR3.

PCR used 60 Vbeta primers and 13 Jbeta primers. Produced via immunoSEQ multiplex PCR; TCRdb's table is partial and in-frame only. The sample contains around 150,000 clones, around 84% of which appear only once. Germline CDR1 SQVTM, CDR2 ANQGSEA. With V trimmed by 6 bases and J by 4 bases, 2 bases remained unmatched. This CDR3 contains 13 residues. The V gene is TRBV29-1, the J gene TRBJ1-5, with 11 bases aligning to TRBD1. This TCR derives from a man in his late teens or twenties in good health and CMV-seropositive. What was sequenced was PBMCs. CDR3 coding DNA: TGCAGCGTGGGACAGGGGGGGAATCAGCCCCAGCATTTT. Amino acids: CSVGQGGNQPQHF.